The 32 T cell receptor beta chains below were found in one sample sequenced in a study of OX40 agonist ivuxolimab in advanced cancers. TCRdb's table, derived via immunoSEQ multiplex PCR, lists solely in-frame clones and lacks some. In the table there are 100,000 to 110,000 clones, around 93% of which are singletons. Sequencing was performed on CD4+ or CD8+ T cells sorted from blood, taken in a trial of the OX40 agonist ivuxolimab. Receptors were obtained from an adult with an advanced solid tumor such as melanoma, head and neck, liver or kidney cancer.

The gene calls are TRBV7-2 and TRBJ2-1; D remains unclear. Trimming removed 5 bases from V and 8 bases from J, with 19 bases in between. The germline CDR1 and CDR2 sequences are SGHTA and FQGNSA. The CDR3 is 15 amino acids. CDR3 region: CASSPPASTLHEQFF. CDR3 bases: TGTGCCAGCAGCCCTCCGGCCTCAACCCTCCATGAGCAGTTCTTC. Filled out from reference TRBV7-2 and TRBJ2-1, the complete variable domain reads GAGVSQSPSNKVTEKGKDVELRCDPISGHTALYWYRQSLGQGLEFLIYFQGNSAPDKSGLPSDRFSAERTGGSVSTLTIQRTQQEDSAVYLCASSPPASTLHEQFFGPGTRLTVL.

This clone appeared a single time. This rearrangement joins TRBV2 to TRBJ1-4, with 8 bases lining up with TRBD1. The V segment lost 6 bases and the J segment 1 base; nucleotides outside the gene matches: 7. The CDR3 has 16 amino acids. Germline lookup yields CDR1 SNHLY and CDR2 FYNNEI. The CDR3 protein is CASRRQGARTNEKLFF. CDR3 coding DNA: TGTGCCAGCAGACGCCAGGGGGCGAGAACTAATGAAAAACTGTTTTTT.

This CDR3 reads CASSQETGVVSPLHF. The CDR3 DNA reads as TGTGCCAGCAGCCAAGAGACAGGGGTGGTTTCACCCCTCCACTTT. This chain uses TRBV4-2 with TRBJ1-6, with 8 bases matching TRBD1. Germline CDR1 reads LGHNA; CDR2 reads YNFKEQ. V was pared by 0 bases and J by 9 bases, with 4 bases of the junction left unmatched. This CDR3 region has 15 residues.

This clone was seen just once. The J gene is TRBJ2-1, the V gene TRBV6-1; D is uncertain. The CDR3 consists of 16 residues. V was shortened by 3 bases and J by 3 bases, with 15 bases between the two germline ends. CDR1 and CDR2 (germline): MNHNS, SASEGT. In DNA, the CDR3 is TGTGCCAGCAGTGATTTGACGCCGGCGAGCTACAATGAGCAGTTCTTC. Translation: CASSDLTPASYNEQFF.

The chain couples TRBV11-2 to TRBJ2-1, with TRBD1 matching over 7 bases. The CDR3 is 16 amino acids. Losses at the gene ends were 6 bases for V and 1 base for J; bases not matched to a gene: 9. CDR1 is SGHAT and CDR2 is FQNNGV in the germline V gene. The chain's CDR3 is CASRRDRVPSYNEQFF. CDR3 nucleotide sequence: TGTGCCAGCAGACGAGACAGGGTTCCGTCCTACAATGAGCAGTTCTTC.

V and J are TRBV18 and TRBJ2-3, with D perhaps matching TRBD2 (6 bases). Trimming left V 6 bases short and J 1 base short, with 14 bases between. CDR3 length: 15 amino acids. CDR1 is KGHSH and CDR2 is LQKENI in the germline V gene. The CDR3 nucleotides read TGTGCCAGCTCCAGGTTAGCGGATGGCACAGATACGCAGTATTTT. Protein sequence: CASSRLADGTDTQYF.

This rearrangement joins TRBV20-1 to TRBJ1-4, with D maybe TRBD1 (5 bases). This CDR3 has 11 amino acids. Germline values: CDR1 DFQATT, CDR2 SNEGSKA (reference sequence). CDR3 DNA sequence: TGCAGCACCTTCGGGGGTGAAAAACTGTTTTTT. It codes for CSTFGGEKLFF.

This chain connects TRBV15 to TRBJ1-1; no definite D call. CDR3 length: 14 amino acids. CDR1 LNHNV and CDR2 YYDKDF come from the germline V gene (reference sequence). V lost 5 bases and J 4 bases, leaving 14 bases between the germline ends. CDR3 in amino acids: CATSSYRGGTEAFF. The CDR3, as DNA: TGTGCCACCAGCTCATATCGGGGTGGCACTGAAGCTTTCTTT.

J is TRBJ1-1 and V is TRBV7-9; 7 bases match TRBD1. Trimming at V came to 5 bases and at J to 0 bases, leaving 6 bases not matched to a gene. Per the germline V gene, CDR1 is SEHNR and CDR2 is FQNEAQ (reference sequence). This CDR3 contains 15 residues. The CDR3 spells CASSLRTGMNTEAFF. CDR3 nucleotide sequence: TGTGCCAGCAGCCTCCGGACAGGCATGAACACTGAAGCTTTCTTT.

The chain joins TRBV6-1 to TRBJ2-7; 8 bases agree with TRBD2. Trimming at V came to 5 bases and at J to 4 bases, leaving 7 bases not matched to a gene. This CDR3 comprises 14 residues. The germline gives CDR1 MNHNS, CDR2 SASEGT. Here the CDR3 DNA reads TGTGCCAGCAGTAATAGCGGGAATCGGTACGAGCAGTACTTC. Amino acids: CASSNSGNRYEQYF.

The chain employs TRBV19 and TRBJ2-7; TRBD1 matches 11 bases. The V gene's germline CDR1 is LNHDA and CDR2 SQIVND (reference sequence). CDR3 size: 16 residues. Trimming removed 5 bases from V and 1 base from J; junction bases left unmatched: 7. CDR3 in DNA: TGTGCCAGTAGTCCCGGACAGGGGGCGATTTCCTACGAGCAGTACTTC. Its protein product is CASSPGQGAISYEQYF. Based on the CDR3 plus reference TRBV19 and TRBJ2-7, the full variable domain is DGGITQSPKYLFRKEGQNVTLSCEQNLNHDAMYWYRQDPGQGLRLIYYSQIVNDFQKGDIAEGYSVSREKKESFPLTVTSAQKNPTAFYLCASSPGQGAISYEQYFGPGTRLTVT.

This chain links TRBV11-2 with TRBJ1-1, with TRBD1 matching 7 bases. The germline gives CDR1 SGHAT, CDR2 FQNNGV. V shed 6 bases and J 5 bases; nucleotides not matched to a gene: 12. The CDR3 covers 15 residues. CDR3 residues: CASRKSGQPPTEAFF. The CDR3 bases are TGTGCCAGCAGGAAATCGGGACAGCCCCCTACTGAAGCTTTCTTT.

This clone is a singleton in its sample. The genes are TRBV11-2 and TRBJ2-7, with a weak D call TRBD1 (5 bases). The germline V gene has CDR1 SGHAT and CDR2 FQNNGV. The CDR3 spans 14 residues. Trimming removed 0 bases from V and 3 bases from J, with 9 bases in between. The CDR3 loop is CASSLDGARYEQYF. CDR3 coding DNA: TGTGCCAGCAGCTTAGATGGGGCCCGCTACGAGCAGTACTTC.

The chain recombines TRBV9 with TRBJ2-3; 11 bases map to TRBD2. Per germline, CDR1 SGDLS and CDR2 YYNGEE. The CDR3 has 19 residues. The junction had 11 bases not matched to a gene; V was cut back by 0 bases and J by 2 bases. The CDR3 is CASSVGTSGSAALTDTQYF. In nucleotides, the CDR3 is TGTGCCAGCAGCGTAGGCACTAGCGGGAGTGCTGCCCTCACAGATACGCAGTATTTT.

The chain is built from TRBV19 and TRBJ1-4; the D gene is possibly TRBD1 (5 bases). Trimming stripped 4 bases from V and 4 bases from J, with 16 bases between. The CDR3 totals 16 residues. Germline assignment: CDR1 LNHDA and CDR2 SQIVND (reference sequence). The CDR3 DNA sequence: TGTGCCAGTAGTAGTCGGACCTCGGGACTTAATGAAAAACTGTTTTTT. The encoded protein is CASSSRTSGLNEKLFF.

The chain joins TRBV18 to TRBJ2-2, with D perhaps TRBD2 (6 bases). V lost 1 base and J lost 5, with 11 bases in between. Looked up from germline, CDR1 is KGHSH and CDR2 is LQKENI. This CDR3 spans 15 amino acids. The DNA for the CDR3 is TGTGCCAGCTCACCACAAGGGACTGCGACCGGGGAGCTGTTTTTT. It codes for CASSPQGTATGELFF.

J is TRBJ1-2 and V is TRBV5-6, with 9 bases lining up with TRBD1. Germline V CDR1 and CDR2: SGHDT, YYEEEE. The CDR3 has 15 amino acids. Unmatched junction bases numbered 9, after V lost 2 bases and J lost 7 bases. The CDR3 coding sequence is TGTGCCAGCAGCTTCTTACAGGGGGCGCAAGGTGGCTACACCTTC. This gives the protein CASSFLQGAQGGYTF.

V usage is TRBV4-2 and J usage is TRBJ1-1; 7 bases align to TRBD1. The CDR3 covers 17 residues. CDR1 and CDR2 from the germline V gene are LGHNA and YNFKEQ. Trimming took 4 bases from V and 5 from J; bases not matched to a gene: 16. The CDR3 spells CASSRTHSQGVRTEAFF. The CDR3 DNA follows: TGTGCCAGCAGCCGCACCCATTCTCAGGGGGTCCGAACTGAAGCTTTCTTT.

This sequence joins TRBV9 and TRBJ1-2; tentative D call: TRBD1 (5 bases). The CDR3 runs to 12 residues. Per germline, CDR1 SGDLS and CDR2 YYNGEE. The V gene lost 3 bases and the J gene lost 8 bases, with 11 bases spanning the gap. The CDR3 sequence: CASSGRDRGYTF. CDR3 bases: TGTGCCAGCAGCGGACGGGACCGGGGCTACACCTTC.

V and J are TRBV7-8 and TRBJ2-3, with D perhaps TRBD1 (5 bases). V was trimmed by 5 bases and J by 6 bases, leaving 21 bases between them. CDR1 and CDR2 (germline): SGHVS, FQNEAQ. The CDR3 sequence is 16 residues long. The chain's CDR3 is CASSKGFSPARDTQYF. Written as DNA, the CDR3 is TGTGCCAGCAGCAAGGGGTTCTCCCCCGCCCGGGATACGCAGTATTTT. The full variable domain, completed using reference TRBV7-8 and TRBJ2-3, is GAGVSQSPRYKVAKRGQDVALRCDPISGHVSLFWYQQALGQGPEFLTYFQNEAQLDKSGLPSDRFFAERPEGSVSTLKIQRTQQEDSAVYLCASSKGFSPARDTQYFGPGTRLTVL.

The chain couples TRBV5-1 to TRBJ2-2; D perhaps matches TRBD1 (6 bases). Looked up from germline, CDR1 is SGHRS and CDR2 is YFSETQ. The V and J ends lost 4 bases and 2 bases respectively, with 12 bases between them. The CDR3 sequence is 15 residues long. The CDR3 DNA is TGCGCCAGCAGCCCGGGACACGTAAACACCGGGGAGCTGTTTTTT. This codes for CASSPGHVNTGELFF. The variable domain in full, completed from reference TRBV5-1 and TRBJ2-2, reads KAGVTQTPRYLIKTRGQQVTLSCSPISGHRSVSWYQQTPGQGLQFLFEYFSETQRNKGNFPGRFSGRQFSNSRSEMNVSTLELGDSALYLCASSPGHVNTGELFFGEGSRLTVL.

The CDR3 sequence is CASSHREGNEKLFF. For the CDR3, the DNA is TGTGCCAGCAGCCACAGGGAGGGGAATGAAAAACTGTTTTTT. The chain employs TRBV9 and TRBJ1-4; TRBD1 might be the D (6 bases). With 4 bases removed from V and 5 bases from J, the gap between germline ends came to 12 bases. The germline CDR1 and CDR2 sequences are SGDLS and YYNGEE. This CDR3 is built from 14 residues.

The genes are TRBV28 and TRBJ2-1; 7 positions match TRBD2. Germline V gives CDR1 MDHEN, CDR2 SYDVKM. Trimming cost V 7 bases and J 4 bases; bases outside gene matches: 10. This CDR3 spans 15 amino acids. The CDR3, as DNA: TGTGCCAGCACCCCGGAAGGTAGCGGGTACAATGAGCAGTTCTTC. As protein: CASTPEGSGYNEQFF.

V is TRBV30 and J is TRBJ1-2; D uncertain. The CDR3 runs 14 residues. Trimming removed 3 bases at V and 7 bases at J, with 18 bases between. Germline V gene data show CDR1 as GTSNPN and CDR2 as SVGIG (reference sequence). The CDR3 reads CAWSRWAGRPGYTF. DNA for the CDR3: TGTGCCTGGAGCCGGTGGGCCGGGCGGCCTGGCTACACCTTC.

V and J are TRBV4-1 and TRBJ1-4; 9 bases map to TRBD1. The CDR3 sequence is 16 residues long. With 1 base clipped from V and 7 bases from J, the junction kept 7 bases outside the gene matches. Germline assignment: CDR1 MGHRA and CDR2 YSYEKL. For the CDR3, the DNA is TGCGCCAGCAGCCAAGCCACGACAGGGGGTAGTGAAAAACTGTTTTTT. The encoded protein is CASSQATTGGSEKLFF.

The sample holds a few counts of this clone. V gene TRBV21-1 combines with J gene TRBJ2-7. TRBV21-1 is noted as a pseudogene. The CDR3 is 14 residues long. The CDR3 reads CASSKGAVTYEQYF. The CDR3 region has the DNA TGTGCCAGCAGCAAAGGGGCGGTGACCTACGAGCAGTACTTC.

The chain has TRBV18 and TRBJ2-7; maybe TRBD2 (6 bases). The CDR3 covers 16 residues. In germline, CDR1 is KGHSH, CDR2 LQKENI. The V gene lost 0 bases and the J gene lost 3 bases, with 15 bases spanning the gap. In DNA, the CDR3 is TGTGCCAGCTCACCACCTGCGGGATTGGGCAACTACGAGCAGTACTTC. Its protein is CASSPPAGLGNYEQYF.

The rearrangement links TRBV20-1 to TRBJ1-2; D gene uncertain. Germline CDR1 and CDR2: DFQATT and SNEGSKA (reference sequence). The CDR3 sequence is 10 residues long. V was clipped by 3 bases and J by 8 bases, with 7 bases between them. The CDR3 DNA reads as TGCAGTGCTAGCCGAGCCGGCTACACCTTC. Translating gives CSASRAGYTF.

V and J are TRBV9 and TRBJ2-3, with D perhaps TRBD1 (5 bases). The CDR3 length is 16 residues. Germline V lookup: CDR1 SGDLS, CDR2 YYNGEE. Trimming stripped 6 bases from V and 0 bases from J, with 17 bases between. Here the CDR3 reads CASKPGTGSSTDTQYF. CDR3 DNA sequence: TGTGCCAGCAAGCCCGGAACAGGTTCTAGCACAGATACGCAGTATTTT.

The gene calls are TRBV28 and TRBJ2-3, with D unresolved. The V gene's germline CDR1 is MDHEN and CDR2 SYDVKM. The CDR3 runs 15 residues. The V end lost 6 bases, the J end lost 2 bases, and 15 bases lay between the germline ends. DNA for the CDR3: TGTGCCAGCAGCCATCCAGCCCGACTCACAGATACGCAGTATTTT. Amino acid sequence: CASSHPARLTDTQYF.

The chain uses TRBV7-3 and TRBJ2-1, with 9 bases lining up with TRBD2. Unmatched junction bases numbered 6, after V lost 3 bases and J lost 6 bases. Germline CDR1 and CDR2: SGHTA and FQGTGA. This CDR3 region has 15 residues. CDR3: CASSFIAGAPNEQFF. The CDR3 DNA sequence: TGTGCCAGCAGCTTCATAGCGGGAGCCCCCAATGAGCAGTTCTTC.

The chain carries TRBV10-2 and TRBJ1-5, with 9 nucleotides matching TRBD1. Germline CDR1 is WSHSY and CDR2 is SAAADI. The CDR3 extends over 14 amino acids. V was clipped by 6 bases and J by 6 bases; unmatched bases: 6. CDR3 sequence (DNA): TGCGCCAGCAGAGAAACAGGGGGCGGTCAGCCCCAGCATTTT. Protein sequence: CASRETGGGQPQHF.